This is a list of T cell receptor beta chains from one sample in a study of T cell repertoires in cytomegalovirus infection. Their cognate antigens are unknown. One entry per CDR3 protein results from TCRdb running MiXCR on the reads. The table lists fewer than 850,000 distinct CDR3 sequences, roughly 28% of them singletons, with around 13% in the top ten. The sequences come from cultured CD8+ T cells from PBMCs, collected from culture after CMV antigen stimulation. Every receptor here comes from a human donor in good health (CMV status not recorded). Some clones in this sample may be carry-over from other donors' samples. Both conserved end residues are part of each CDR3. The D gene is left open where the match is weak. The size entry is marked missing in some rows and otherwise reads once, few, many or a size class.

abundance	v_gene	d_gene	len	j_gene	CDR3aa	CDR3nt
many	TRBV7-2	.	14	TRBJ1-5	CASSLVWSNQPQHF	TGTGCCAGCAGCTTAGTTTGGAGCAATCAGCCCCAGCATTTT
.	TRBV7-9	.	13	TRBJ1-5	CASAFGPNQPQHF	TGTGCCAGCGCATTTGGGCCCAATCAGCCCCAGCATTTT
few	TRBV7-9	TRBD2	15	TRBJ2-3	CASSYGGGRADTQYF	TGTGCCAGCAGCTACGGGGGGGGCCGGGCAGATACGCAGTATTTT
.	TRBV12-5	.	12	TRBJ1-1	CASALMGTEAFF	TGTGCTAGTGCCCTAATGGGGACTGAAGCTTTCTTT
.	TRBV27	.	15	TRBJ1-2	CASRPLGPTYYGYIF	TGTGCCAGCAGACCCCTAGGACCGACTTACTATGGCTACATCTTC
.	TRBV6-5	TRBD2	15	TRBJ2-1	CASSYSSGGPDEQFF	TGTGCCAGCAGTTACTCGAGCGGGGGGCCAGATGAGCAGTTCTTC
.	TRBV7-9	.	14	TRBJ2-1	CASSLAPGDNEQFF	TGTGCCAGCAGCTTAGCACCTGGCGACAATGAGCAGTTCTTC
.	TRBV7-9	.	17	TRBJ2-5	CASSLAKDRILGETQYF	TGTGCCAGCAGCTTAGCGAAAGACAGGATCTTGGGGGAGACCCAGTACTTC
few	TRBV28	TRBD1	15	TRBJ1-1	CASSFGQEPNTEAFF	TGTGCCAGCAGTTTTGGACAGGAGCCTAACACTGAAGCTTTCTTT
many	TRBV28	TRBD1	15	TRBJ1-5	CASRTGTGNFLPQHF	TGTGCCAGCAGAACAGGGACAGGGAATTTTTTGCCCCAGCATTTT
.	TRBV9	.	14	TRBJ2-7	CASQQGKNPGEQYF	TGTGCCAGCCAGCAGGGGAAGAACCCAGGCGAGCAGTACTTC
.	TRBV13	.	16	TRBJ1-5	CASSSGGRPSNQPQHF	TGTGCCAGCAGCTCCGGGGGACGGCCTAGCAATCAGCCCCAGCATTTT
.	TRBV6-1	.	15	TRBJ1-5	CASSEVLGSNQPQHF	TGTGCCAGCAGTGAAGTCCTAGGGAGCAATCAGCCCCAGCATTTT
few	TRBV27	.	13	TRBJ1-1	CASSFWGPTEAFF	TGTGCCAGCAGTTTTTGGGGACCCACTGAAGCTTTCTTT
.	TRBV2	TRBD1	17	TRBJ2-6	CASRGRTGYSGANVLTF	TGTGCCAGCAGGGGGAGGACAGGGTACTCTGGGGCCAACGTCCTGACTTTC
.	TRBV12-3/TRBV12-4	.	13	TRBJ1-1	CASTFTGQTEAFF	TGTGCCAGCACTTTTACGGGCCAGACTGAAGCTTTCTTT
few	TRBV6-5	TRBD1	20	TRBJ1-2	CASSYSIQITGDGTIYGYTF	TGTGCCAGCAGTTACTCGATTCAAATTACAGGGGATGGTACAATCTATGGCTACACCTTC
.	TRBV10-3	TRBD1	14	TRBJ2-1	CAIIRDRGSQEQFF	TGTGCCATCATTCGCGACAGGGGTTCTCAGGAGCAGTTCTTC
.	TRBV20-1	.	14	TRBJ2-3	CSAREGSRTDTQYF	TGCAGTGCTAGAGAGGGGAGTCGCACAGATACGCAGTATTTT
.	TRBV4-2	TRBD1	18	TRBJ1-4	CASSQDWGTVATNEKLFF	TGTGCCAGCAGCCAAGATTGGGGGACAGTTGCAACTAATGAAAAACTGTTTTTT
.	TRBV2	TRBD1	14	TRBJ1-4	CASSEYRGNEKLFF	TGTGCCAGCAGTGAATACAGGGGGAATGAAAAACTGTTTTTT
many	TRBV7-2	TRBD1	14	TRBJ1-6	CASRRTGLGSPLHF	TGTGCCAGCAGAAGGACAGGGCTTGGCTCACCCCTCCACTTT
.	TRBV19	TRBD1	14	TRBJ1-5	CASSERGLGQPQHF	TGTGCCAGTAGTGAAAGGGGGCTGGGACAGCCCCAGCATTTT
many	TRBV7-2	TRBD1	16	TRBJ1-2	CASSPRPRTGGYGYTF	TGTGCCAGCAGCCCTAGGCCCAGGACAGGGGGATATGGTTACACCTTC
few	TRBV28	.	16	TRBJ2-1	CASSPWTEEIYNEQFF	TGTGCCAGCAGTCCGTGGACCGAAGAGATCTACAATGAGCAGTTCTTC
.	TRBV7-8	.	17	TRBJ2-5	CASSSTRRGRMRETQYF	TGTGCCAGCAGCTCCACCCGAAGGGGGAGGATGAGAGAGACCCAGTACTTC
.	TRBV12-3/TRBV12-4	.	15	TRBJ2-7	CASSSLMSDSYEQYF	TGTGCCAGCAGCTCCCTCATGAGTGACTCCTACGAGCAGTACTTC
many	TRBV7-8	.	16	TRBJ1-1	CASSPGGGLGSTEAFF	TGTGCCAGCAGCCCCGGGGGAGGGTTGGGGAGCACTGAAGCTTTCTTT
many	TRBV7-9	.	15	TRBJ2-1	CASSLLRRGSNEQFF	TGTGCCAGCAGCTTATTAAGGAGGGGAAGCAATGAGCAGTTCTTC
.	TRBV7-4	.	16	TRBJ2-2	CASSSSEDYFTGELFF	TGTGCCAGCAGCTCCTCCGAGGACTACTTCACCGGGGAGCTGTTTTTT
few	TRBV20-1	TRBD1	15	TRBJ1-2	CSARDRDRGYYGYTF	TGCAGTGCTAGAGATAGGGACAGAGGATACTATGGCTACACCTTC
.	TRBV13	.	15	TRBJ1-4	CASSSIGVSNEKLFF	TGTGCCAGCAGTTCAATCGGGGTCTCTAATGAAAAACTGTTTTTT
.	TRBV29-1	.	13	TRBJ2-5	CSAPSGGDETQYF	TGCAGCGCCCCTTCGGGGGGCGATGAGACCCAGTACTTC
few	TRBV4-3	TRBD2	17	TRBJ2-1	CASSVRLAGGPHNEQFF	TGCGCCAGCAGCGTTCGACTAGCGGGGGGGCCCCACAATGAGCAGTTCTTC
.	TRBV9	TRBD2	15	TRBJ2-5	CASSVDTLAEETQYF	TGTGCCAGCAGCGTAGATACCCTAGCGGAAGAGACCCAGTACTTC
.	TRBV20-1	.	13	TRBJ1-1	CSAVRMQGSEAFF	TGCAGTGCTGTCAGGATGCAGGGGTCTGAAGCTTTCTTT
once	TRBV13	TRBD1	16	TRBJ2-2	CASSLRDRGLSGELFF	TGTGCCAGCAGCTTACGTGACAGGGGGCTTTCCGGGGAGCTGTTTTTT
.	TRBV4-1	TRBD2	15	TRBJ2-3	CASSRGLAGADTQYF	TGCGCCAGCAGCCGGGGACTAGCGGGCGCAGATACGCAGTATTTT
.	TRBV29-1	TRBD1	14	TRBJ2-5	CSGRLDRGLETQYF	TGCAGCGGCCGCTTGGACAGGGGGTTAGAGACCCAGTACTTC
.	TRBV6-6	.	15	TRBJ2-7	CASSYSTGESYEQYF	TGTGCCAGCAGTTACTCGACAGGAGAATCCTACGAGCAGTACTTC
.	TRBV7-9	.	13	TRBJ2-3	CASRGPRTDTQYF	TGTGCCAGCAGAGGACCGCGCACAGATACGCAGTATTTT
.	TRBV4-1	.	14	TRBJ1-1	CASSRRGQIIEAFF	TGCGCCAGCAGCCGACGCGGACAGATCATTGAAGCTTTCTTT
few	TRBV15	.	11	TRBJ2-3	CATSRGDTQYF	TGTGCCACCAGCAGGGGAGATACGCAGTATTTT
once	TRBV7-9	.	15	TRBJ2-2	CASSFGTSNTGELFF	TGTGCCAGCAGCTTCGGGACTTCAAACACCGGGGAGCTGTTTTTT
few	TRBV7-9	TRBD2	16	TRBJ2-3	CASSLKSGGLTDTQYF	TGTGCCAGCAGCTTAAAAAGCGGGGGGCTCACAGATACGCAGTATTTT
.	TRBV19	TRBD2	15	TRBJ2-5	CATSPGTRYGETQYF	TGTGCCACTTCTCCCGGGACTAGGTATGGAGAGACCCAGTACTTC
many	TRBV6-2/TRBV6-3	.	14	TRBJ2-3	CASSWARGTDTQYF	TGTGCCAGCAGTTGGGCGCGCGGCACAGATACGCAGTATTTT
few	TRBV6-2/TRBV6-3	TRBD1	18	TRBJ2-1	CASRVQLTGTGIFNEQFF	TGTGCCAGCCGGGTCCAGCTTACCGGGACAGGGATATTCAATGAGCAGTTCTTC